Reported below is one T cell receptor (beta chain). The antigen remains unidentified. In the PCR, 60 Vbeta and 13 Jbeta primers were used. Only in-frame clones appear in the TCRdb table, and some are missing; sequencing was by immunoSEQ multiplex PCR. The table records 150,000 to 200,000 clones, about 85% of them present only once. The sample originates from a study of cytomegalovirus exposure and HLA in healthy donors. Across the study: Genotyping of 300 to 450 donors showed that 80% to 85% belonged to the Caucasian-associated ancestry cluster.

Study observations and caveats: It was shown in a later analysis that HLA-associated TCR beta chains were more clonally expanded than other, equally common chains. The authors listed 150 to 200 TCR beta chains as cytomegalovirus-associated.

The germline gives CDR1 SGHTA, CDR2 FQGNSA. This CDR3 has 16 amino acids. Germline trimming cut 5 bases from V and 7 bases from J; bases unmatched to any gene: 12. Sequencing used PBMCs. The clonotype was recovered from a woman aged 45-65 years in good health and CMV-seronegative. J is TRBJ2-1 and V is TRBV7-2, with 9 bases identical to TRBD2. The CDR3, as DNA: TGTGCCAGCAGCCCCGGTCGGCTAGCGGGAAAGAATGAGCAGTTCTTC. It encodes CASSPGRLAGKNEQFF.